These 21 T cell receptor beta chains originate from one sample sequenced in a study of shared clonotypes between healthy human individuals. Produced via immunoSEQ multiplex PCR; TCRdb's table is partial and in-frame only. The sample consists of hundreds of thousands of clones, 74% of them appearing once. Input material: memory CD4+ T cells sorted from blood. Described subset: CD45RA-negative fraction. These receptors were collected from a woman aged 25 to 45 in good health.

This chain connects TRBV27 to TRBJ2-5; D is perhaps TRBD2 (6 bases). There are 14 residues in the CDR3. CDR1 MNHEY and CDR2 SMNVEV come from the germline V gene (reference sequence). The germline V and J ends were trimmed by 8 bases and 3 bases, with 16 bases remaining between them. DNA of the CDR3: TGTGCCAGCTCTCGGGGTAGCGGCAAAGAGACCCAGTACTTC. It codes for CASSRGSGKETQYF.

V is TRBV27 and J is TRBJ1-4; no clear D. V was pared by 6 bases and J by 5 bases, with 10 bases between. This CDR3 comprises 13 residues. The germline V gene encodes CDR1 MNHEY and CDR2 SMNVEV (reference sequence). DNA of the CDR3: TGTGCCAGCAGGAGGACGGGGAATGAAAAACTGTTTTTT. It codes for CASRRTGNEKLFF.

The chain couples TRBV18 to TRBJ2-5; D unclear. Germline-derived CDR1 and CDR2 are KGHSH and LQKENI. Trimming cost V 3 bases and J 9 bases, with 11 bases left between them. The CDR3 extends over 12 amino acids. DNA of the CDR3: TGTGCCAGCTCACCGGGTGGGCGAGCCCAGTACTTC. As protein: CASSPGGRAQYF.

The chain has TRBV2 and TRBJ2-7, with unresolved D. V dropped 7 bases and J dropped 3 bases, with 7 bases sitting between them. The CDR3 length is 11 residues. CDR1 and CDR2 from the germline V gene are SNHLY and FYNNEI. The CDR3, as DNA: TGTGCCAGCATCCTTAACTACGAGCAGTACTTC. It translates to CASILNYEQYF.

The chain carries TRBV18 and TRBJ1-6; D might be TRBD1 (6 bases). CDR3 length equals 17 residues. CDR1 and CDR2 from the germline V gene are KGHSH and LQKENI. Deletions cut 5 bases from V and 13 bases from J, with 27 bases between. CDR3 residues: CASSTTSGGEGSGPLHF. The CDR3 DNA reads TGTGCCAGCTCAACCACGAGCGGGGGCGAAGGTTCGGGGCCCCTCCACTTT.

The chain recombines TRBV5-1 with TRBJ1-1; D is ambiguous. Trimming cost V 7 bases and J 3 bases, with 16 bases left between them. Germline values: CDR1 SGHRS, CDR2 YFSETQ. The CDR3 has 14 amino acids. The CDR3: CASAPGSRDTEAFF. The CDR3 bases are TGCGCCAGCGCCCCCGGCTCCCGGGACACTGAAGCTTTCTTT.

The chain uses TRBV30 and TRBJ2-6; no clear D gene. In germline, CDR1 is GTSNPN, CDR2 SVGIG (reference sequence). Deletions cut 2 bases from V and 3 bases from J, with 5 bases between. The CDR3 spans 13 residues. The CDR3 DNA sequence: TGTGCCTGGAGTAGAGGTGGGGCCAACGTCCTGACTTTC. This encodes CAWSRGGANVLTF.

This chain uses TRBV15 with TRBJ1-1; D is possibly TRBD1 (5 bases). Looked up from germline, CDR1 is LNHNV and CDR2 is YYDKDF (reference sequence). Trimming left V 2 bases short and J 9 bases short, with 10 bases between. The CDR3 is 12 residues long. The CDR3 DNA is TGTGCCACCAGCAGAACCCCGGACAAAGCTTTCTTT. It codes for CATSRTPDKAFF.

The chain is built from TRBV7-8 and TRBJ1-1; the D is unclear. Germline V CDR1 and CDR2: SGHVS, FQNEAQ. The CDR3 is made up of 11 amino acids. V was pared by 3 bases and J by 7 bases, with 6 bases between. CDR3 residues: CASSLLREAFF. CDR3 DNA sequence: TGTGCCAGCAGCTTGCTACGTGAAGCTTTCTTT. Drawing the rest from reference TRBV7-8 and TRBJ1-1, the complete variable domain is GAGVSQSPRYKVAKRGQDVALRCDPISGHVSLFWYQQALGQGPEFLTYFQNEAQLDKSGLPSDRFFAERPEGSVSTLKIQRTQQEDSAVYLCASSLLREAFFGQGTRLTVV.

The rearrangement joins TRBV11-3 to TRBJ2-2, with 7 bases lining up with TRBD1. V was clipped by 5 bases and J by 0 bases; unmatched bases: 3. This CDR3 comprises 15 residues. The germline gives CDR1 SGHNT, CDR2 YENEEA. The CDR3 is CASSPGGTNTGELFF. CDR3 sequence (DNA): TGTGCCAGCAGCCCAGGGGGTACGAACACCGGGGAGCTGTTTTTT. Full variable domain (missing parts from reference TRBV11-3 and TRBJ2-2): EAGVVQSPRYKIIEKKQPVAFWCNPISGHNTLYWYLQNLGQGPELLIRYENEEAVDDSQLPKDRFSAERLKGVDSTLKIQPAELGDSAVYLCASSPGGTNTGELFFGEGSRLTVL.

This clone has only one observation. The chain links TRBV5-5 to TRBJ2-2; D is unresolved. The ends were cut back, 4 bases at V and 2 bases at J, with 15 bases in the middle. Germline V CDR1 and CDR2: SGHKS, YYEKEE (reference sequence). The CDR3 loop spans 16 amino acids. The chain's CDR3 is CASSLGLVDNTGELFF. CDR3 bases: TGTGCCAGCAGCCTTGGGCTGGTTGACAACACCGGGGAGCTGTTTTTT.

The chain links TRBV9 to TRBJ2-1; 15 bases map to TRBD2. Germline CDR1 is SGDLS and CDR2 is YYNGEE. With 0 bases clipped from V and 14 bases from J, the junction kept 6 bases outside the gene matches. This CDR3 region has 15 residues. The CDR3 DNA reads TGTGCCAGCAGCGTAGATGGACTAGCGGGAGGGATGGAGTTCTTC. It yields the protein CASSVDGLAGGMEFF.

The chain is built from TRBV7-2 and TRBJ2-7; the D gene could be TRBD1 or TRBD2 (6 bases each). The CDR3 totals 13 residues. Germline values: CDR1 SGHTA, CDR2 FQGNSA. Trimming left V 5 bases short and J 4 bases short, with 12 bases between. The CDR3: CASSHGGGYEQYF. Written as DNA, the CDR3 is TGTGCCAGCAGCCATGGAGGGGGGTACGAGCAGTACTTC.

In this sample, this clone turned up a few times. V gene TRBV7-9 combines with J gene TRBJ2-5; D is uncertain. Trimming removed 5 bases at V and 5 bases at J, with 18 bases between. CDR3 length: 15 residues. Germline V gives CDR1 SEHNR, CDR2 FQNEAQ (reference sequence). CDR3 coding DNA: TGTGCCAGCAGCCGTTTAGGACGATTATACGAGACCCAGTACTTC. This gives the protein CASSRLGRLYETQYF.

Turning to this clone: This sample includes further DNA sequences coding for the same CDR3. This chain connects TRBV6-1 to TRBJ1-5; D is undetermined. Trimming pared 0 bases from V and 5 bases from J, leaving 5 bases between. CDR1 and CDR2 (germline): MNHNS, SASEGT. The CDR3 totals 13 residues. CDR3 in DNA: TGTGCCAGCAGTGAAGCCCTATATCAGCCCCAGCATTTT. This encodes CASSEALYQPQHF.

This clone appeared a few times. In DNA form, the CDR3 reads TGTGCCAGCAGTGCTCCGGGACAGGCCTCGAGCTCCTACGAGCAGTACTTC. The encoded protein is CASSAPGQASSSYEQYF. The rearrangement joins TRBV6-1 to TRBJ2-7; 8 bases agree with TRBD1. V dropped 4 bases and J dropped 0; count of bases not matched to a gene: 11. The CDR3 is 17 amino acids. Germline V gene sequence: CDR1 MNHNS, CDR2 SASEGT.

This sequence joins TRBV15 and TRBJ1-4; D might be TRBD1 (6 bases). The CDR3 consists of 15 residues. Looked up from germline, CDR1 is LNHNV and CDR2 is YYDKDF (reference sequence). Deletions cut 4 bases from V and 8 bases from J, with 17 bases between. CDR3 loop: CATSKGGGRKEKLFF. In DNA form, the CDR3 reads TGTGCCACCAGCAAAGGGGGGGGAAGGAAAGAAAAACTGTTTTTT.

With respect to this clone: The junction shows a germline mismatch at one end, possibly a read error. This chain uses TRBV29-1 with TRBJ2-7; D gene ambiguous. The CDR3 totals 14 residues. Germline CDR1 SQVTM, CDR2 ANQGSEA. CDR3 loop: CSVVIGASLDERYF. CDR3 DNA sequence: TGCAGCGTTGTAATCGGAGCTAGTCTTGACGAGCGGTACTTC.

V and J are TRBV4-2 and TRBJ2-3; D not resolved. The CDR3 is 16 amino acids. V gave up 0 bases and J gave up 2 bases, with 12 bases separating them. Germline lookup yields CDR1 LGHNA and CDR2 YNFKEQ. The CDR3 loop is CASSQEGGFNTDTQYF. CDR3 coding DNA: TGTGCCAGCAGCCAAGAAGGCGGTTTTAACACAGATACGCAGTATTTT.

The DNA for the CDR3 is TGCAGCGTTAAAGGCCCAGCCCCCGGAGATACGCAGTATTTT. Encoded protein: CSVKGPAPGDTQYF. V is TRBV29-1 and J is TRBJ2-3; D not certain. The CDR3 consists of 14 residues. Germline CDR1 reads SQVTM; CDR2 reads ANQGSEA. Between the trimmed V and J ends, which lost 5 bases and 5 bases, there was a span of 17 bases.

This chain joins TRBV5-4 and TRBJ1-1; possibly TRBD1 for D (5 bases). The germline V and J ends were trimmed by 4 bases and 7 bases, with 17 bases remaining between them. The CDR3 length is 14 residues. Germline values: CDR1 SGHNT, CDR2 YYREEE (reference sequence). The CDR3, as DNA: TGTGCCAGCAGCATACCGGGGTCTAGGGGTGAAGCTTTCTTT. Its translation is CASSIPGSRGEAFF.